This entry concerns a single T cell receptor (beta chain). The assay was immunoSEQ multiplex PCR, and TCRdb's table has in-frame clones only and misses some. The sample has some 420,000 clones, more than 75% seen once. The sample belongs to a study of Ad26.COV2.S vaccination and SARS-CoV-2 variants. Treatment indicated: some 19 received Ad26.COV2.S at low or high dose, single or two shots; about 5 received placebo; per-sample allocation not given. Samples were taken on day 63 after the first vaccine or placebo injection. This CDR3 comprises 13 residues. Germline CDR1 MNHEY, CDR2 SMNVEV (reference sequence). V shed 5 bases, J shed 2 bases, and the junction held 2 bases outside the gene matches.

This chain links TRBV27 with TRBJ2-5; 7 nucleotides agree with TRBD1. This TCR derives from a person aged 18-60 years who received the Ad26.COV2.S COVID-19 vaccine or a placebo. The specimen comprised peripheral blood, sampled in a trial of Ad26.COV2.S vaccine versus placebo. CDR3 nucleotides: TGTGCCAGCAGTCGGACAGGTCAAGAGACCCAGTACTTC. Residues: CASSRTGQETQYF.